This entry describes one T cell receptor beta chain. Its antigen is not known. This sample's treatment: some 20 received Ad26.COV2.S at low or high dose, single or two shots; 5 received placebo; per-sample allocation not given. The samples date from day 63 after the first vaccine or placebo injection. The sample came from a Boston adult aged 18-55 years. Sequencing was performed with immunoSEQ multiplex PCR; in TCRdb, only in-frame clones are kept and a portion is missing. The data show 300,000 to 500,000 clones, 70% to 90% seen once. The data derive from a study of Ad26.COV2.S vaccination and SARS-CoV-2 variants. Study summary: The study gave Ad26.COV2.S intramuscularly, once or twice 56 days apart.

Study-wide points: Reported findings describe substantial breadth in spike-specific CD8+ and CD4+ T cell responses following vaccination. Relative to placebo recipients, vaccine recipients exhibited elevated spike-specific TCR breadth.

Germline V gene lookup returns CDR1 SGHAT and CDR2 FQNNGV. The CDR3 consists of 16 residues. V gave up 5 bases and J gave up 0 bases, with 14 bases separating them. Sequenced here: peripheral blood, sampled in a trial of Ad26.COV2.S vaccine versus placebo. The TCR sequence derives from a person between 18 and 59 years old who received the Ad26.COV2.S COVID-19 vaccine or a placebo. This chain links TRBV11-2 with TRBJ2-4; no firm D call. CDR3 region: CASSPTQLLAKNIQYF. In nucleotides, the CDR3 is TGTGCCAGCAGCCCGACCCAACTACTAGCCAAAAACATTCAGTACTTC.